What follows are 30 T cell receptor beta chains derived from one specimen sequenced in a study of cytomegalovirus exposure and HLA in healthy donors. The PCR used 60 Vbeta and 13 Jbeta primers. Repertoires were generated with immunoSEQ multiplex PCR, while TCRdb's copy carries only in-frame clones and drops some. The repertoire holds approximately 150,000 clones, roughly 85% seen once, with 3.4% in the top ten. Source material: PBMCs. All receptors derive from a male donor in good health and CMV-seronegative.

The chain joins TRBV7-9 to TRBJ2-1; D might be TRBD1 (6 bases). V lost 3 bases, J lost 12 bases, and 15 bases lay in between. Germline CDR1 and CDR2: SEHNR and FQNEAQ (reference sequence). The CDR3 is 13 residues long. The chain's CDR3 is CASSLGHFFGQFF. Written as DNA, the CDR3 is TGTGCCAGCAGCTTGGGACACTTTTTCGGGCAGTTCTTC.

The chain recombines TRBV7-2 with TRBJ1-6, with a possible D match to TRBD1 (5 bases). Trimming stripped 4 bases from V and 6 bases from J, with 10 bases between. CDR3 size: 14 residues. CDR1 SGHTA and CDR2 FQGNSA come from the germline V gene. This chain's CDR3 is CASSYRQINSPLHF. DNA of the CDR3: TGTGCCAGCAGCTATAGACAGATTAATTCACCCCTCCACTTT. Using reference TRBV7-2 and TRBJ1-6 for the parts outside the CDR3, the full variable domain is GAGVSQSPSNKVTEKGKDVELRCDPISGHTALYWYRQSLGQGLEFLIYFQGNSAPDKSGLPSDRFSAERTGGSVSTLTIQRTQQEDSAVYLCASSYRQINSPLHFGNGTRLTVT.

V usage is TRBV19 and J usage is TRBJ2-7; 7 nucleotides match TRBD2. CDR3 length: 12 residues. Per the germline V gene, CDR1 is LNHDA and CDR2 is SQIVND (reference sequence). CDR3 nucleotide sequence: TGTGCTACAAGATCTAGCGGATACGAGCAGTACTTC. This translates into CATRSSGYEQYF. The full variable domain, its missing parts supplied by reference TRBV19 and TRBJ2-7, is DGGITQSPKYLFRKEGQNVTLSCEQNLNHDAMYWYRQDPGQGLRLIYYSQIVNDFQKGDIAEGYSVSREKKESFPLTVTSAQKNPTAFYLCATRSSGYEQYFGPGTRLTVT.

V usage is TRBV5-6 and J usage is TRBJ1-5; no clear D. The CDR3 loop spans 15 amino acids. V shed 4 bases and J shed 2 bases, with 13 bases lying between them. Germline values: CDR1 SGHDT, CDR2 YYEEEE. The CDR3 coding sequence is TGTGCCAGCAGCCCGAGTAATTCGGGCAATCAGCCCCAGCATTTT. It encodes CASSPSNSGNQPQHF.

About this clone: An end of the junction differs from the germline gene, which may be a read error. The genes are TRBV7-9 and TRBJ2-7; maybe TRBD1 (5 bases). Germline loops: CDR1 SEHNR, CDR2 FQNEAQ (reference sequence). The CDR3 spans 16 residues. CDR3 DNA: TGTTCCAGCAGCTTGGTAACAGGTGACCTAGATTACGAGCAGTACTTC. Amino acid sequence: CSSSLVTGDLDYEQYF.

This sequence joins TRBV28 and TRBJ1-3; 8 nucleotides match TRBD1. V lost 7 bases to trimming and J lost 2 bases; unmatched junction nucleotides: 7. The CDR3 loop spans 15 amino acids. Germline V lookup: CDR1 MDHEN, CDR2 SYDVKM. DNA for the CDR3: TGTGCCAGCACCGACAGGGGTCTGGCTGGAAACACCATATATTTT. Protein sequence: CASTDRGLAGNTIYF.

This chain joins TRBV27 and TRBJ2-4; D is undetermined. The V and J ends lost 0 bases and 0 bases respectively, with 9 bases between them. This CDR3 spans 16 amino acids. Germline CDR1 and CDR2: MNHEY and SMNVEV (reference sequence). The CDR3 DNA reads as TGTGCCAGCAGTTTATCCGGTCTCTTAGCCAAAAACATTCAGTACTTC. It translates to CASSLSGLLAKNIQYF.

The chain combines TRBV5-1 with TRBJ1-1, with D perhaps TRBD1 (5 bases). The CDR3 totals 18 residues. Germline CDR1 reads SGHRS; CDR2 reads YFSETQ. The germline V and J ends were trimmed by 5 bases and 4 bases, with 27 bases remaining between them. CDR3 coding DNA: TGCGCCAGCAGTTCAGGTCCAAAAAGGCGGGGCGGGGGCACTGAAGCTTTCTTT. Translating gives CASSSGPKRRGGGTEAFF.

V gene TRBV28 combines with J gene TRBJ2-5, with 8 bases aligning to TRBD1. With V trimmed by 10 bases and J by 3 bases, 7 bases remained unmatched. The germline V gene has CDR1 MDHEN and CDR2 SYDVKM. The CDR3 loop spans 13 amino acids. The chain's CDR3 is CAIHATGEETQYF. DNA of the CDR3: TGTGCCATACATGCGACAGGGGAAGAGACCCAGTACTTC.

As concerns this clone: A read error may produce the germline difference seen at one junction end. CDR3 loop: CSSSSPRGATSYNSPLHF. The DNA for the CDR3 is TGTTCCAGCAGCTCCCCCCGGGGTGCGACCTCCTATAATTCACCCCTCCACTTT. The chain uses TRBV7-9 and TRBJ1-6; D unresolved. Germline CDR1 and CDR2: SEHNR and FQNEAQ (reference sequence). This CDR3 region has 18 residues.

The chain is built from TRBV7-2 and TRBJ1-5; 8 bases are shared with TRBD1. Trimming cost V 2 bases and J 5 bases; bases outside gene matches: 5. The CDR3 loop spans 15 amino acids. Germline values: CDR1 SGHTA, CDR2 FQGNSA. CDR3 protein: CASSLRAGGDQPQHF. The CDR3 nucleotides read TGTGCCAGCAGCTTACGGGCAGGGGGCGATCAGCCCCAGCATTTT.

This clone showed up just once. The sample holds other DNA sequences that translate to the same CDR3. The chain couples TRBV6-5 to TRBJ1-2, with 7 bases matching TRBD1. Germline V gene data show CDR1 as MNHEY and CDR2 as SVGAGI. There are 12 residues in the CDR3. V dropped 5 bases and J dropped 4; count of bases not matched to a gene: 1. The CDR3 region is CASSRQGYGYTF. DNA of the CDR3: TGTGCCAGCAGTAGACAGGGCTATGGCTACACCTTC.

The chain employs TRBV27 and TRBJ1-1; 8 bases agree with TRBD1. The germline CDR1 and CDR2 sequences are MNHEY and SMNVEV (reference sequence). CDR3 size: 16 residues. V lost 4 bases, J lost 1 base, and 8 bases stayed unmatched. The CDR3: CASSSYFGQGNTEAFF. For the CDR3, the DNA is TGTGCCAGCAGTTCTTACTTCGGACAGGGGAACACTGAAGCTTTCTTT.

V and J are TRBV5-1 and TRBJ2-1; tentative D call: TRBD2 (6 bases). The CDR3 sequence is 15 residues long. Germline V gives CDR1 SGHRS, CDR2 YFSETQ. V was cut by 1 base and J by 2 bases, with 10 bases left in between. The CDR3 region is CASSLLTGAYNEQFF. CDR3 nucleotide sequence: TGCGCCAGCAGCTTGTTGACGGGGGCCTACAATGAGCAGTTCTTC.

This clone was seen only once. The chain employs TRBV19 and TRBJ1-4; D is perhaps TRBD1 (5 bases). The CDR3 covers 16 residues. V shed 0 bases and J shed 8 bases, with 16 bases lying between them. Germline values: CDR1 LNHDA, CDR2 SQIVND (reference sequence). The CDR3 DNA reads TGTGCCAGTAGTATAGATCTTTCAGGGAAGGCGGAAAAACTGTTTTTT. This codes for CASSIDLSGKAEKLFF.

This chain joins TRBV15 and TRBJ2-3; 8 nucleotides align to TRBD1. CDR1 and CDR2 from the germline V gene are LNHNV and YYDKDF (reference sequence). The V and J ends lost 4 bases and 3 bases, in that order; junction bases with no gene match: 6. This CDR3 has 15 amino acids. CDR3 protein: CATSKTGEATDTQYF. The CDR3 DNA follows: TGTGCCACCAGCAAGACAGGGGAAGCAACAGATACGCAGTATTTT.

A few counts support this clone. This rearrangement joins TRBV10-2 to TRBJ2-1, with D unclear. Deletions cut 2 bases from V and 0 bases from J, with 17 bases between. Germline V gene sequence: CDR1 WSHSY, CDR2 SAAADI. This CDR3 contains 18 residues. The CDR3 bases are TGCGCCAGCAGTGAGATGATTGAGGCAGTCGGCTCCTACAATGAGCAGTTCTTC. It specifies CASSEMIEAVGSYNEQFF.

The table lists this clone with a count of one. This chain links TRBV4-2 with TRBJ2-7; 9 bases are shared with TRBD1. Germline CDR1 and CDR2: LGHNA and YNFKEQ. Trimming cost V 3 bases and J 0 bases; bases outside gene matches: 3. The CDR3 is made up of 15 amino acids. CDR3 residues: CASSQGTGTSYEQYF. As DNA, the CDR3 is TGTGCCAGCAGCCAGGGGACAGGGACCTCCTACGAGCAGTACTTC.

This rearrangement joins TRBV2 to TRBJ1-5; maybe TRBD1 (5 bases). V shed 5 bases and J shed 7 bases, with 12 bases lying between them. CDR3 length: 13 residues. Germline V gene data show CDR1 as SNHLY and CDR2 as FYNNEI. CDR3 DNA sequence: TGTGCCAGCAGTAATCAGGGAAACCAGCCCCAGCATTTT. It translates to CASSNQGNQPQHF. The full variable domain, its missing parts supplied by reference TRBV2 and TRBJ1-5, is EPEVTQTPSHQVTQMGQEVILRCVPISNHLYFYWYRQILGQKVEFLVSFYNNEISEKSEIFDDQFSVERPDGSNFTLKIRSTKLEDSAMYFCASSNQGNQPQHFGDGTRLSIL.

The rearrangement joins TRBV15 to TRBJ2-3, with TRBD2 identical over 14 bases. Germline V gene lookup returns CDR1 LNHNV and CDR2 YYDKDF (reference sequence). Losses at the gene ends were 2 bases for V and 0 bases for J; bases not matched to a gene: 13. This CDR3 spans 21 amino acids. CDR3: CATSRSRTSGGFLGSTDTQYF. The DNA for the CDR3 is TGTGCCACCAGCAGATCCAGGACTAGCGGGGGGTTCCTTGGGAGCACAGATACGCAGTATTTT.

This clone has just one count. The chain links TRBV27 to TRBJ2-6; 8 positions agree with TRBD1. Germline-derived CDR1 and CDR2 are MNHEY and SMNVEV (reference sequence). Germline trimming cut 7 bases from V and 2 bases from J; bases unmatched to any gene: 4. CDR3 length equals 15 residues. CDR3 DNA: TGTGCCAGCAATGAACAGGGGGCTGGGGCCAACGTCCTGACTTTC. Amino acids: CASNEQGAGANVLTF.

CDR3: CASSPRARDWYQETQYF. As DNA, the CDR3 is TGTGCCAGCAGCCCGCGTGCGCGGGACTGGTACCAAGAGACCCAGTACTTC. This chain joins TRBV7-9 and TRBJ2-5; D might be TRBD2 (6 bases). The ends were cut back, 5 bases at V and 0 bases at J, with 19 bases in the middle. The CDR3 consists of 17 residues. CDR1 and CDR2 (germline): SEHNR, FQNEAQ (reference sequence). The variable domain in full, completed from reference TRBV7-9 and TRBJ2-5, reads DTGVSQNPRHKITKRGQNVTFRCDPISEHNRLYWYRQTLGQGPEFLTYFQNEAQLEKSRLLSDRFSAERPKGSFSTLEIQRTEQGDSAMYLCASSPRARDWYQETQYFGPGTRLLVL.

The J gene is TRBJ2-7, the V gene TRBV30, with D hard to call. The CDR3 contains 12 residues. The V end lost 3 bases, the J end lost 3 bases, and 9 bases lay between the germline ends. CDR1 is GTSNPN and CDR2 is SVGIG in the germline V gene (reference sequence). CDR3 nucleotide sequence: TGTGCCTGGAGCCCTCCGGGCTACGAGCAGTACTTC. This codes for CAWSPPGYEQYF.

As regards this clone: The junction and the germline gene differ at one end; a read error may be behind it. The rearrangement joins TRBV7-2 to TRBJ2-7; D call uncertain. Germline loops: CDR1 SGHTA, CDR2 FQGNSA. This CDR3 contains 13 residues. The CDR3 DNA reads TGTGCCAACAGCTTAGGGTGGGCTTCCGAGCAGTACTTC. The encoded protein is CANSLGWASEQYF.

This sequence joins TRBV2 and TRBJ1-6; 9 bases agree with TRBD1. V dropped 6 bases and J dropped 9; count of bases not matched to a gene: 6. CDR3 length equals 14 residues. Germline V CDR1 and CDR2: SNHLY, FYNNEI. The CDR3 is CASSYRGLGSPLHF. CDR3 bases: TGTGCCAGCAGCTACAGGGGGCTGGGTTCACCCCTCCACTTT. Variable domain in full (rest from reference TRBV2 and TRBJ1-6): EPEVTQTPSHQVTQMGQEVILRCVPISNHLYFYWYRQILGQKVEFLVSFYNNEISEKSEIFDDQFSVERPDGSNFTLKIRSTKLEDSAMYFCASSYRGLGSPLHFGNGTRLTVT.

The chain carries TRBV11-2 and TRBJ2-1, with D possibly being TRBD2 (6 bases). The V and J ends lost 1 base and 4 bases respectively, with 14 bases between them. This CDR3 contains 16 residues. Germline assignment: CDR1 SGHAT and CDR2 FQNNGV. CDR3 sequence: CASSLGRLASYNEQFF. The CDR3, as DNA: TGTGCCAGCAGCTTAGGCCGTCTAGCGAGTTACAATGAGCAGTTCTTC.

This sequence joins TRBV11-1 and TRBJ2-3; the D gene is possibly TRBD2 (5 bases). Trimming shortened V by 4 bases and J by 6 bases, and 8 bases separated the two germline ends. The CDR3 runs to 12 residues. Germline CDR1 is SGHAT and CDR2 is FQDESV (reference sequence). CDR3 bases: TGTGCCAGCAGCTCGGGGAAGGATACGCAGTATTTT. Its protein product is CASSSGKDTQYF.

This clone was recorded once. The chain combines TRBV9 with TRBJ2-7; TRBD1 agrees at 7 bases. J lost 0 bases, V lost 4 bases, and 22 bases had no gene match. Germline CDR1 SGDLS, CDR2 YYNGEE. This CDR3 region has 20 residues. CDR3 DNA sequence: TGTGCCAGCAGCCAATCCCCCATACAGGGGCTGGCAAGATGCTCCTACGAGCAGTACTTC. Translating gives CASSQSPIQGLARCSYEQYF.

This clone was observed a few times. The V call is TRBV19, the J call TRBJ2-1; TRBD2 matches at 12 bases. J gave up 4 bases and V 6 bases, and 4 bases lay outside the gene matches. Germline lookup yields CDR1 LNHDA and CDR2 SQIVND (reference sequence). The CDR3 loop spans 15 amino acids. CDR3 residues: CASRLLAGGYNEQFF. CDR3 nucleotides: TGTGCCAGTAGATTACTAGCGGGAGGTTACAATGAGCAGTTCTTC.

This clone was found a few times. The chain combines TRBV27 with TRBJ1-5; 7 nucleotides match TRBD1. Trimming cost V 6 bases and J 2 bases; bases outside gene matches: 4. Germline V gene lookup returns CDR1 MNHEY and CDR2 SMNVEV (reference sequence). This CDR3 has 14 residues. CDR3 amino acids: CASSFGQGNQPQHF. CDR3 DNA sequence: TGTGCCAGCAGCTTCGGACAGGGCAATCAGCCCCAGCATTTT.